This paragraph covers one TCR beta chain sequence. Sequencing was performed with immunoSEQ multiplex PCR; in TCRdb, only in-frame clones are kept and a portion is missing. The table lists 20,000 to 30,000 clones, around 84% of them singletons, with 15% to 20% in the top ten. This specimen belongs to a study of blood T cell repertoires in COVID-19. The sample consisted of peripheral blood. The receptor was isolated from an elderly woman with acute or convalescent COVID-19.

The CDR3 region is CSVVARVNEQYF. The DNA of the CDR3 is TGCAGCGTTGTGGCCAGGGTCAACGAGCAGTACTTC. The chain is built from TRBV29-1 and TRBJ2-7; a weak D match, TRBD1 (5 bases). Per germline, CDR1 SQVTM and CDR2 ANQGSEA. V shed 4 bases and J shed 5 bases, with 12 bases lying between them. CDR3 size: 12 residues.